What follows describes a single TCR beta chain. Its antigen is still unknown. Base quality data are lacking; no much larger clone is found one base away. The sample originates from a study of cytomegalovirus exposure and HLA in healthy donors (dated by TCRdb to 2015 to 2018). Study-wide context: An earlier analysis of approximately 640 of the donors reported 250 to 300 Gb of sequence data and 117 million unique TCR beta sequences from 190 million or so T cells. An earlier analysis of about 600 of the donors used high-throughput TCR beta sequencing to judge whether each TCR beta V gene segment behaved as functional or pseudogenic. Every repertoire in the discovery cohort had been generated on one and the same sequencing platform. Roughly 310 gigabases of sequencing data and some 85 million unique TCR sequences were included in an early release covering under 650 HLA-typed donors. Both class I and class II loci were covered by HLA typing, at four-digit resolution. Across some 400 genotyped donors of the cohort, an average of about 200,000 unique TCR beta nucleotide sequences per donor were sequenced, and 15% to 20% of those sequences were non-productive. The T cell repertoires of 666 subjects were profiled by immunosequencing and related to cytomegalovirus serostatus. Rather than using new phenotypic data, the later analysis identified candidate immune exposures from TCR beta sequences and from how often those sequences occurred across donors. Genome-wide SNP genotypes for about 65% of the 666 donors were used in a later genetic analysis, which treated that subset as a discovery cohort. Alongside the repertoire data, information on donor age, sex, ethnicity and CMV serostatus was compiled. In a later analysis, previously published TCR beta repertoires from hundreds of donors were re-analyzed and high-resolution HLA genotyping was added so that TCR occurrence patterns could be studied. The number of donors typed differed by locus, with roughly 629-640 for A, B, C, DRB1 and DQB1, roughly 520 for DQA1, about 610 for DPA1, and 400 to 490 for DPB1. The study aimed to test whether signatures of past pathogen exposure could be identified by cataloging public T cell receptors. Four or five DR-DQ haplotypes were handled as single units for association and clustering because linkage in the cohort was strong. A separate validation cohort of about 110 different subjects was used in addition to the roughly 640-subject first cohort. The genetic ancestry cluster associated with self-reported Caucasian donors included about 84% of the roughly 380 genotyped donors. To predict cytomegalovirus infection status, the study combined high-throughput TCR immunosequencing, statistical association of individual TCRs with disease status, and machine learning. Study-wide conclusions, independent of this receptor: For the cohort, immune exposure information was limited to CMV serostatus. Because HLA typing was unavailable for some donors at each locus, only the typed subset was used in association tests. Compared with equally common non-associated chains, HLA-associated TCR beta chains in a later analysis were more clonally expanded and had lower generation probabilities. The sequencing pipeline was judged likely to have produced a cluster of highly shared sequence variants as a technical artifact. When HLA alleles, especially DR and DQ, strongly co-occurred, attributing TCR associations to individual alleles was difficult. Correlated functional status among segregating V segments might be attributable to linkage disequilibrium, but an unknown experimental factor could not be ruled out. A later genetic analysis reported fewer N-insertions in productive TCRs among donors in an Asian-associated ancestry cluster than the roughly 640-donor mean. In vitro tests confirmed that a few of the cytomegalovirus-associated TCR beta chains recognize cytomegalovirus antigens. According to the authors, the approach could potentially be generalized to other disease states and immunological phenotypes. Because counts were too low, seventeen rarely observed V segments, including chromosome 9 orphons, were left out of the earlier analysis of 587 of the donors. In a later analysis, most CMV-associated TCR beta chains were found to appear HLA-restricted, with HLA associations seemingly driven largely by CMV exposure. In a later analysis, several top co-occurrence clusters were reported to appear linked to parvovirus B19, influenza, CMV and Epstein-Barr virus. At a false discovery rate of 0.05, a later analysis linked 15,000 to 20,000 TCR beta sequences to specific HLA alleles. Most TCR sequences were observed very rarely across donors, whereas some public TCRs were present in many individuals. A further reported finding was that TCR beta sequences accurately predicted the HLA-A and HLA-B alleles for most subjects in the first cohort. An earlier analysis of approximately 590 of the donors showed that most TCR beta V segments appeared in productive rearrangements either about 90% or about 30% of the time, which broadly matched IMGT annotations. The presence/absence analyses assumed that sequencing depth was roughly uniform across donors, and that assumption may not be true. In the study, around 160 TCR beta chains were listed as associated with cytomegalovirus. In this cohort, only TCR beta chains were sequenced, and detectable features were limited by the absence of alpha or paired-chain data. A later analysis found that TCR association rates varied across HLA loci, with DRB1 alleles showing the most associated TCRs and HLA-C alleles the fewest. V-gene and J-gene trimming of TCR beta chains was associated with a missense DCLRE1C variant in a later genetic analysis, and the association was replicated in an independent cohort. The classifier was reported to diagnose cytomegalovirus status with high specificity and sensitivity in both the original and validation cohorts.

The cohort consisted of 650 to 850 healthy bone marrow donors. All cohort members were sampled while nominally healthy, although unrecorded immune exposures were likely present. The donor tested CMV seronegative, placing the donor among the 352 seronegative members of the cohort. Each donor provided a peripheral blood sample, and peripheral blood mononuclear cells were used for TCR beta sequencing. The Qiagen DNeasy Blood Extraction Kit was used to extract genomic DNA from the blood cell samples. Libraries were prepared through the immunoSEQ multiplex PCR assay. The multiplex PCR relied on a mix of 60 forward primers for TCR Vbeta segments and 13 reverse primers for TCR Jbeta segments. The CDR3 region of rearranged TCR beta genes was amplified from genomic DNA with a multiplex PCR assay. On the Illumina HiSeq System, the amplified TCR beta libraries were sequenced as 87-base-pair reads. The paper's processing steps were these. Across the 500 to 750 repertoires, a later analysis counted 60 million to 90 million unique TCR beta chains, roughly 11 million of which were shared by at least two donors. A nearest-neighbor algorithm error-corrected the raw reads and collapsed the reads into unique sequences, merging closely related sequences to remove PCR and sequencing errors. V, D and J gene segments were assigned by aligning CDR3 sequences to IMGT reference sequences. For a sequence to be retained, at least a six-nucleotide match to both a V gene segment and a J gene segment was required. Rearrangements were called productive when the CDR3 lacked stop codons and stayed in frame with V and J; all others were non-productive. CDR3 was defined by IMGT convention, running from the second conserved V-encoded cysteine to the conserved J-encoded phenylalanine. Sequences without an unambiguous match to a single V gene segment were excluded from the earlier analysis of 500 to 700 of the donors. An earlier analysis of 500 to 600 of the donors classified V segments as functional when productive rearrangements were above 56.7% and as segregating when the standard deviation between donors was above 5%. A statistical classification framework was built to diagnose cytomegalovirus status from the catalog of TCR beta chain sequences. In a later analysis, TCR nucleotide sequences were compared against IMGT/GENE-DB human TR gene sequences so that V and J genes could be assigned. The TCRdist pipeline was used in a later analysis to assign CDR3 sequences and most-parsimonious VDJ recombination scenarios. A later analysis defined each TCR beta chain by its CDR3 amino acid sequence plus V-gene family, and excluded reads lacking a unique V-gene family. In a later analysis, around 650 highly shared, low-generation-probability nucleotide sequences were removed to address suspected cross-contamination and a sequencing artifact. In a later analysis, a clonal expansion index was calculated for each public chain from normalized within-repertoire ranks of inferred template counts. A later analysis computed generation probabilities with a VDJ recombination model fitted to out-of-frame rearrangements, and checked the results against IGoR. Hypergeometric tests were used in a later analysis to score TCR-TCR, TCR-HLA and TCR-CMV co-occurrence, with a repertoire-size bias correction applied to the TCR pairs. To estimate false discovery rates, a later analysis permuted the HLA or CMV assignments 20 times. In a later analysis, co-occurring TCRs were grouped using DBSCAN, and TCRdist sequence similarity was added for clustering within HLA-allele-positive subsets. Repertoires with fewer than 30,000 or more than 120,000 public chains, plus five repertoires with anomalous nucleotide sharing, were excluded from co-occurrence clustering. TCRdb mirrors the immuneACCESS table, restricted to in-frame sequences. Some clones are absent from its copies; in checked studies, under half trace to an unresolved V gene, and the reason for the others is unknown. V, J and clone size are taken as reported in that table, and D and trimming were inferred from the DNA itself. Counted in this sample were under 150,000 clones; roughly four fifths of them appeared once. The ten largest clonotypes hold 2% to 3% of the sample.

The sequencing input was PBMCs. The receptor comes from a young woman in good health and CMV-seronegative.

CDR3 reads: CASSDGGANVLTF. The sequenced DNA: TGTGCCAGCTCAGATGGCGGGGCCAACGTCCTGACTTTC. The V and J genes are TRBV18 and TRBJ2-6, with the D gene call left open. V is cut by 5 bases and J by 4 bases, and the space between the germline ends is 6 bases. As encoded in the germline V gene, CDR1 is KGHSH while CDR2 is LQKENI. Spanning cysteine to phenylalanine, the CDR3 consists of 13 amino acids. Only the CDR3 DNA stays, 39 bases, in frame from base 1.